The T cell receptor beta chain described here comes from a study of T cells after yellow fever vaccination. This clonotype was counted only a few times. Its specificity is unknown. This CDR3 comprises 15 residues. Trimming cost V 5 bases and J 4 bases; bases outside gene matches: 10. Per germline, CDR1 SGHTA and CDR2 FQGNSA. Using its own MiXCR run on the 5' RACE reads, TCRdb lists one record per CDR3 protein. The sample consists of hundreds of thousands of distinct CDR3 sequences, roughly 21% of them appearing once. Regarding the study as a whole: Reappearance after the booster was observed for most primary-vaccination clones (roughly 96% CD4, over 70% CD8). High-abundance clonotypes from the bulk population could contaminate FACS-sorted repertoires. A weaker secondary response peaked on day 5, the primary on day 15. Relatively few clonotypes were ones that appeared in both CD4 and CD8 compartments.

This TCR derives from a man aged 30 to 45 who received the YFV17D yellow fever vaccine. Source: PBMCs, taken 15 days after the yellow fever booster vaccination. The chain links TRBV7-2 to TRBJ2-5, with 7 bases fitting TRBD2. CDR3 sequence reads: CASSLTPGRGETQYF. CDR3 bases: TGTGCCAGCAGCCTAACCCCAGGGAGGGGAGAGACCCAGTACTTC. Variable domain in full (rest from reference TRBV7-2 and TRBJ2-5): GAGVSQSPSNKVTEKGKDVELRCDPISGHTALYWYRQSLGQGLEFLIYFQGNSAPDKSGLPSDRFSAERTGGSVSTLTIQRTQQEDSAVYLCASSLTPGRGETQYFGPGTRLLVL.